This entry concerns a single T cell receptor beta chain. Its antigen remains unidentified. Base qualities are not recorded, but no much larger clone differs from it by a single base. A distance of 6 bases separates the germline ends of V and J, which lose 3 bases and 4 bases respectively. The germline V gene yields KGHSH for CDR1 and LQKENI for CDR2. From cysteine to phenylalanine, the CDR3 is 12 amino acids long. The retained sequence is limited to the CDR3, 36 bases, with the frame set at the first base. TCRbeta CDR3 regions were amplified from genomic DNA by means of the immunoSEQ Assay, a bias-controlled multiplex PCR. The source study handled its data this way. Nucleated cell counts per sample were estimated from amplification of reference gene primers within the assay. To quantify the absolute abundance of each unique TCRbeta CDR3 rearrangement, sequence reads were collapsed and filtered. For each sample, productive Simpson clonality was calculated as the square root of Simpson's diversity index across productive rearrangements. Entries here come from immuneACCESS through TCRdb and include only in-frame sequences with V and J called. Some clones fail to appear in such tables; in the studies checked, an unresolved V gene covers under half of the shortfall, and the cause of the remainder is unknown. V and J calls and clone size come straight from that table; D and trimming were deduced from the DNA. The sample has 250,000 to 350,000 clones on record, around 86% of them singletons. The top ten clones comprise roughly a tenth of the sample.

This sample is drawn from a study of blood T cell repertoires in COVID-19 (dated by TCRdb to the early 2020s). Concerning the study at large: Collaborator samples came from the United States, Italy and Spain and covered acute and convalescent phases of COVID-19. The prospective study material was composed of cDNA or gDNA derived from T cells, B-cell-depleted T cells, or PBMCs. Deeply sampled blood TCRbeta repertoires from subjects exposed to, actively infected with, or recovered from COVID-19 were included in the dataset. The repertoires were released in a freely available public database meant as a resource for research on the immune response to SARS-CoV-2. The samples were drawn from two sources: the first 160 participants of the ongoing ImmuneRACE study, and fewer than 1,500 subjects contributed by 6 global collaborators. The sample metadata nearly always contained a de-identified subject ID, COVID-19 status, age in years and sex. Where available, HLA class I and class II types were taken from metadata supplied by the sample provider and were not determined by assay-based typing. Overall study outcomes, separate from this receptor: The amount of clinical and demographic metadata varied by source and participant and was provided uncurated.

Participants in the prospective study were enrolled through a virtual design, were aged about 18 to 90 years, and lived in approximately 24 United States geographic areas. In the prospective study, participants were assigned to cohorts based on the clinical history participants reported in a screening survey and a study questionnaire. For ImmuneRACE Cohort 3, a participant was defined as recovered based on two consecutive negative NP/OP PCR tests, clearance by a healthcare professional, or resolution of symptoms. Mobile phlebotomists in the prospective study collected whole blood, serum and a nasopharyngeal or oropharyngeal swab from every participant. Prospective study participants could optionally give additional blood draws and questionnaires over an approximately two-month period. Before DNA extraction, blood samples from the prospective study were shipped at room temperature or frozen.

The chain couples TRBV18 to TRBJ2-5; a tentative D match to TRBD2 spans 6 bases. This sequence originates from a woman in her late teens or twenties who had recovered from COVID-19. The sample comprised PBMCs or T cells enriched from blood (not recorded which). The CDR3 protein: CASSPRGETQYF. The DNA sequence is as follows: TGTGCCAGCTCACCGCGGGGAGAGACCCAGTACTTC.